Sequencing of this TCR beta chain was carried out in a study of CD8 T cells in ankylosing spondylitis. The study's findings and limits: Blood from ankylosing spondylitis patients appeared to carry a characteristic roughly eight-variant TCR beta motif. According to the report, clones linked to the disease were significantly enriched in matched synovial fluid samples taken from ankylosing spondylitis patients.

CDR3 length: 13 amino acids. V was shortened by 3 bases and J by 5 bases, with 11 bases between the two germline ends. Germline CDR1 and CDR2: KGHSH and LQKENI. Details on this clonotype: Its specificity is unknown.

TCRdb recomputed calls from the 5' RACE reads with MiXCR, one row per CDR3 protein. Counted here are about 500,000 distinct CDR3 sequences, 5.3% occurring once; the ten biggest clones make up under 4.5%. This chain joins TRBV18 and TRBJ2-7; no firm D call. This TCR derives from a male donor with ankylosing spondylitis. The sample was blood, either unsorted or a sorted T cell fraction (not recorded which). The CDR3 here is CASSPLTDHEQYF. Here the CDR3 DNA reads TGTGCCAGCTCACCCTTAACAGATCACGAGCAGTACTTC.